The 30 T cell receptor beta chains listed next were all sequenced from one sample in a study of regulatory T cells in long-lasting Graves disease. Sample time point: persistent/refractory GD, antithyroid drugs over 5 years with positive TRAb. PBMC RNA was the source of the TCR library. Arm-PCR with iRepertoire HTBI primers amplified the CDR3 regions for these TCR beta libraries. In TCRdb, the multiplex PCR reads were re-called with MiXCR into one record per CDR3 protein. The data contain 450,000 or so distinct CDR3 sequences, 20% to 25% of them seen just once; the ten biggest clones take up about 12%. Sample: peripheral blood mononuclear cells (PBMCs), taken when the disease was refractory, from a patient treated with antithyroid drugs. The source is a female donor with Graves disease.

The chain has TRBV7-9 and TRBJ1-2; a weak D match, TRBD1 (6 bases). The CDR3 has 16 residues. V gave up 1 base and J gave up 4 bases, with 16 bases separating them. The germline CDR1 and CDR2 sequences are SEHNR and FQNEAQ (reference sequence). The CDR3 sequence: CASSLGGGGPLYGYTF. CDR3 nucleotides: TGTGCCAGCAGCTTAGGTGGCGGGGGGCCCCTCTATGGCTACACCTTC.

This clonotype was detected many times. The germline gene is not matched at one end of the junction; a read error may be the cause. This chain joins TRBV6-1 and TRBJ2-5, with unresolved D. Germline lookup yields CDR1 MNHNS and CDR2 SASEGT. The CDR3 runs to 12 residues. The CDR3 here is CASRTAQDTQYF. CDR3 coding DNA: TGTGCCAGCAGAACAGCCCAAGATACCCAGTACTTC.

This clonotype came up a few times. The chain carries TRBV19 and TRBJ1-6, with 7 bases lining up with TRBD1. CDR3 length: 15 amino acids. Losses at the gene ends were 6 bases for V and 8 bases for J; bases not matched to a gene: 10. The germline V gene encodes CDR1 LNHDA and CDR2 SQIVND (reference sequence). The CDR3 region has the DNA TGTGCCAGTAGAAGGAGACAGGGAAGTGATTCACCCCTCCACTTT. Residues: CASRRRQGSDSPLHF.

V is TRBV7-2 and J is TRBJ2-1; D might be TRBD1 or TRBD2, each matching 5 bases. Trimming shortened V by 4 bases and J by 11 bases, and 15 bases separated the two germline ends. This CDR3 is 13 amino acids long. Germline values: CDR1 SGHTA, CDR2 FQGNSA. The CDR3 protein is CASSSRVGEKQFF. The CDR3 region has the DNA TGTGCCAGCAGCTCGAGGGTAGGGGAGAAGCAGTTCTTC.

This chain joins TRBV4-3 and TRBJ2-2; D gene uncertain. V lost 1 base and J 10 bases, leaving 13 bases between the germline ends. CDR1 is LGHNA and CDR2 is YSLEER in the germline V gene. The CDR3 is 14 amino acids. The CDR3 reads CASSQVALHPELFF. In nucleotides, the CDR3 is TGCGCCAGCAGCCAAGTTGCCCTCCACCCGGAGCTGTTTTTT.

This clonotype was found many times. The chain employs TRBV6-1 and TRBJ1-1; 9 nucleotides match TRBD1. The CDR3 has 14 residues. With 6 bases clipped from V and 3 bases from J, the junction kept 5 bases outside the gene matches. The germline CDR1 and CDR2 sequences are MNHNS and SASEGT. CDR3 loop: CASRNRGRDTEAFF. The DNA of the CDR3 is TGTGCCAGCAGAAACAGGGGGCGAGACACTGAAGCTTTCTTT.

Here the CDR3 reads CSASSGQGIGQPQHF. The DNA for the CDR3 is TGCAGTGCTAGCTCGGGACAGGGGATTGGTCAGCCCCAGCATTTT. The chain uses TRBV20-1 and TRBJ1-5; 10 bases map to TRBD1. The CDR3 runs to 15 residues. CDR1 DFQATT and CDR2 SNEGSKA come from the germline V gene (reference sequence). Trimming took 3 bases from V and 6 from J; bases not matched to a gene: 8.

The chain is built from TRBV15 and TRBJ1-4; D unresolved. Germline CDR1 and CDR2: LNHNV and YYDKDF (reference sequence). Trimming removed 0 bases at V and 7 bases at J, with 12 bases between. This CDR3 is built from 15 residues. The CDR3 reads CATSRDLALGEKLFF. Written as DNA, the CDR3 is TGTGCCACCAGCAGAGATCTCGCCTTGGGTGAAAAACTGTTTTTT.

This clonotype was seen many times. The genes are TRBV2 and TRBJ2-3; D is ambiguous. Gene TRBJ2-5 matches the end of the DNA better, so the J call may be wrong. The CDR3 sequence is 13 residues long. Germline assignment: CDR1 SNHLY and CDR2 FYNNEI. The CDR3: CASSEGGVGTQYF. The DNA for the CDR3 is TGTGCCAGCAGTGAGGGCGGCGTTGGGACCCAGTACTTC.

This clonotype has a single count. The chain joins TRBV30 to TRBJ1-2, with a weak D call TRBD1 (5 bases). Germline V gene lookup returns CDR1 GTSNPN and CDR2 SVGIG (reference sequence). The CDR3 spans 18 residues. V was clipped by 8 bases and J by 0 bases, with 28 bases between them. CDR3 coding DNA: TGTGCCCCCTTGGGACTGTTGAACTTTCACCGAACTAACTATGGCTACACCTTC. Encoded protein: CAPLGLLNFHRTNYGYTF.

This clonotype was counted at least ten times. The CDR3 DNA sequence: TGTGCCAGCAGTCGAGAGGGGACAGGGGCCTACGAGCAGTACTTC. Its translation is CASSREGTGAYEQYF. This chain joins TRBV6-1 and TRBJ2-7; 10 bases line up with TRBD1. V was clipped by 5 bases and J by 2 bases; unmatched bases: 6. This CDR3 has 15 amino acids. CDR1 MNHNS and CDR2 SASEGT come from the germline V gene.

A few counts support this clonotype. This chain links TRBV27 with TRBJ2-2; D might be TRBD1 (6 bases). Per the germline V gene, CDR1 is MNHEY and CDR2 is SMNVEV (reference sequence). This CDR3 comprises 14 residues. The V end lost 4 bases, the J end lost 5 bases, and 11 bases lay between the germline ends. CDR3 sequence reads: CASSSLRGTGELFF. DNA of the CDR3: TGTGCCAGCAGTTCGTTAAGGGGGACCGGGGAGCTGTTTTTT.

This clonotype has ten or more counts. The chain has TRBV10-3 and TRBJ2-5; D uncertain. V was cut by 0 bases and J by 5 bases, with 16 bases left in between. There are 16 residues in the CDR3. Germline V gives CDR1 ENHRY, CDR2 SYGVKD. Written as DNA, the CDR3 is TGTGCCATCAGTGAGTCGGTTCTAGGCCAGAAGGAGACCCAGTACTTC. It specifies CAISESVLGQKETQYF.

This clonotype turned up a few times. CDR3 sequence: CASSLVNIRSYEQYF. CDR3 nucleotides: TGTGCCAGCAGCTTAGTAAACATACGCTCCTACGAGCAGTACTTC. J is TRBJ2-7 and V is TRBV7-9, with unresolved D. The CDR3 runs to 15 residues. Trimming cost V 1 base and J 0 bases, with 10 bases left between them. CDR1 is SEHNR, CDR2 FQNEAQ, per germline (reference sequence).

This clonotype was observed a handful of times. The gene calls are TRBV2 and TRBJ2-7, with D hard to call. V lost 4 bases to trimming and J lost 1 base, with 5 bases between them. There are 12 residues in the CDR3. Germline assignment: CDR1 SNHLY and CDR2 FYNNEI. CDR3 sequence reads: CASSVQSYEQYF. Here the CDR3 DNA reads TGTGCCAGCAGTGTCCAGTCCTACGAGCAGTACTTC.

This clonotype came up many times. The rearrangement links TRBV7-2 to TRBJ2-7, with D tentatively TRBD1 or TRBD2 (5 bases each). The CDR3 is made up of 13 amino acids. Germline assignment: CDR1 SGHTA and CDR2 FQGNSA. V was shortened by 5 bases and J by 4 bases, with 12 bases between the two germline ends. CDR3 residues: CASSLRQRYEQYF. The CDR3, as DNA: TGTGCCAGCAGCCTGAGACAGCGGTACGAGCAGTACTTC.

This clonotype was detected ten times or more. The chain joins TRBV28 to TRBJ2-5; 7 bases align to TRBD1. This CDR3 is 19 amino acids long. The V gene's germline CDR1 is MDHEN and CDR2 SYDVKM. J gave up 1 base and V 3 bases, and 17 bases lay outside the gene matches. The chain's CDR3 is CASSFLKGAPQKTQETQYF. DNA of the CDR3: TGTGCCAGCAGTTTTCTGAAGGGGGCGCCTCAAAAAACCCAAGAGACCCAGTACTTC.

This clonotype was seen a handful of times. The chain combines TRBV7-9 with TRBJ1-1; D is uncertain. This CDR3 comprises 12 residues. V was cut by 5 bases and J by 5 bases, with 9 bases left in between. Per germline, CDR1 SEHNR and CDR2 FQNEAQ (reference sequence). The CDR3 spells CASSPLATEAFF. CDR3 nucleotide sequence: TGTGCCAGCAGCCCGCTGGCGACTGAAGCTTTCTTT.

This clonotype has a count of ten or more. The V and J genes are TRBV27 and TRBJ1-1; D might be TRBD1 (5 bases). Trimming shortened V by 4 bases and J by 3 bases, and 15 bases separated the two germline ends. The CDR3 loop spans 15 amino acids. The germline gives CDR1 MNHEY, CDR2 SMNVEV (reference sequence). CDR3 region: CASSSLLGGYTEAFF. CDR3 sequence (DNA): TGTGCCAGCAGTTCCCTACTCGGGGGTTACACTGAAGCTTTCTTT.

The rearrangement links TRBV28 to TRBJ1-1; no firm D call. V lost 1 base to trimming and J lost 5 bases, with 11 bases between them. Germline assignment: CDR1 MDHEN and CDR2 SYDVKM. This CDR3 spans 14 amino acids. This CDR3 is CASSLSAQPTEAFF. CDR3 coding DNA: TGTGCCAGCAGTTTATCGGCCCAACCGACTGAAGCTTTCTTT.

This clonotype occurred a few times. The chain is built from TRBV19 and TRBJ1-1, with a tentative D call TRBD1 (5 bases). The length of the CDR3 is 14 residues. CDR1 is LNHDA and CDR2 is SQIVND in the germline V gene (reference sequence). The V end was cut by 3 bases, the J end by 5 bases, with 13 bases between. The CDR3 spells CASSMGGVLTEAFF. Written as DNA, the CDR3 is TGTGCCAGTAGTATGGGGGGGGTTTTAACTGAAGCTTTCTTT. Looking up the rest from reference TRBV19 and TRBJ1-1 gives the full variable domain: DGGITQSPKYLFRKEGQNVTLSCEQNLNHDAMYWYRQDPGQGLRLIYYSQIVNDFQKGDIAEGYSVSREKKESFPLTVTSAQKNPTAFYLCASSMGGVLTEAFFGQGTRLTVV.

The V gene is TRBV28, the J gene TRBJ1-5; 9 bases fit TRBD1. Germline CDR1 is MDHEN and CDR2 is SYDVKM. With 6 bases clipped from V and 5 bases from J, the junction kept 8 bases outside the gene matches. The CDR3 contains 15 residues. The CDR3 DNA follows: TGTGCCAGCAGCCTCACCTGGACAGGGGATCAGCCCCAGCATTTT. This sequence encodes CASSLTWTGDQPQHF.

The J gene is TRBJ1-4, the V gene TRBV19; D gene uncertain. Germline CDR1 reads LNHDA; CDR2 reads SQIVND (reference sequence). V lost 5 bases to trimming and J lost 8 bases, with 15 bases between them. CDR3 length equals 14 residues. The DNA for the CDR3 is TGTGCCAGTAGTTTCTCCGCCATGAGGGAAAAACTGTTTTTT. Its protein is CASSFSAMREKLFF.

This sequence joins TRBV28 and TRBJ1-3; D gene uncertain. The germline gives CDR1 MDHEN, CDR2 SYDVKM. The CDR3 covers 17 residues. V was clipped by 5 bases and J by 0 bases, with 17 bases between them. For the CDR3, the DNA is TGTGCCAGCAGTCCCGAAATCGGGGTGGGCTCTGGAAACACCATATATTTT. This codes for CASSPEIGVGSGNTIYF.

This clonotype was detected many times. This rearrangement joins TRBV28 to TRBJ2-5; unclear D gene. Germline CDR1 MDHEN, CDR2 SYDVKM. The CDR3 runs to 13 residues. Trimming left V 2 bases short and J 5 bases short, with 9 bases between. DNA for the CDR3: TGTGCCAGCAGTTTACCTGGCTCGGAGACCCAGTACTTC. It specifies CASSLPGSETQYF.

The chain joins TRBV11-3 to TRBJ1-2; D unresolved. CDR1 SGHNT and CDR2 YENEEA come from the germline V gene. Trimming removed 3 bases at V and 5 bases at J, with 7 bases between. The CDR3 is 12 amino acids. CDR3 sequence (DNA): TGTGCCAGCAGCTTGGCCCTTTATGGCTACACCTTC. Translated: CASSLALYGYTF.

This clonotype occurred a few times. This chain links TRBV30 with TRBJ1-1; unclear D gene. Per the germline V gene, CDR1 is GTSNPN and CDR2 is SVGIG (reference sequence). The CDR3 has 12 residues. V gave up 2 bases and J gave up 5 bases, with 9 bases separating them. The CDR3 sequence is CAWSRALTEAFF. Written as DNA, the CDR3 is TGTGCCTGGAGTAGGGCGCTAACTGAAGCTTTCTTT.

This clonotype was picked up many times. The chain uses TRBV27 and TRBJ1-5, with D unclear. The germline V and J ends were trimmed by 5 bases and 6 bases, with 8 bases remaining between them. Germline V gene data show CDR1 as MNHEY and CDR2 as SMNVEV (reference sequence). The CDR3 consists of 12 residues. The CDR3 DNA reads TGTGCCAGCAGTGTACCTGGTCAGCCCCAGCATTTT. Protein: CASSVPGQPQHF.

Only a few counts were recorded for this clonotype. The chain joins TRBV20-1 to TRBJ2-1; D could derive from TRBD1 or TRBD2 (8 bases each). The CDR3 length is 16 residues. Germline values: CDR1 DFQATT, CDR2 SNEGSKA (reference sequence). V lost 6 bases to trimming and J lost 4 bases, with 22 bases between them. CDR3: CSAVDRGSGDYNEQFF. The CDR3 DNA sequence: TGCAGTGCGGTAGACAGGGGTAGCGGGGATTACAATGAGCAGTTCTTC.

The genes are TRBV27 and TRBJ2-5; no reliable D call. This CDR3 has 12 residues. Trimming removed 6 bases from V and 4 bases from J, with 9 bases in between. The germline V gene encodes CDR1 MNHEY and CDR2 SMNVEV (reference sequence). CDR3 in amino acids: CASRNSLETQYF. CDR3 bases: TGTGCCAGCAGGAATAGCTTAGAGACCCAGTACTTC.